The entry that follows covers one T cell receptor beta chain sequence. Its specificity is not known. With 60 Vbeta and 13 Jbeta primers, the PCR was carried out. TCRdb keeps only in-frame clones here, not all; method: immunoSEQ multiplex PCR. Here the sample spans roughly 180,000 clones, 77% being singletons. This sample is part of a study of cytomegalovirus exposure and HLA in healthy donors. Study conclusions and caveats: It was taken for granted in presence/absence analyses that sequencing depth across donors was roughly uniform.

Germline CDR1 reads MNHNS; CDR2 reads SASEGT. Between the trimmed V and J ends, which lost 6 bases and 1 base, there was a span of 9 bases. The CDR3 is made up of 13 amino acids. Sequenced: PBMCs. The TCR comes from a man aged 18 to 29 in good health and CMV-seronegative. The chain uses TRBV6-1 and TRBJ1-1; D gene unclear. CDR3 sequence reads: CASSPTRNTEAFF. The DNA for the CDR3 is TGTGCCAGCAGCCCCACAAGGAACACTGAAGCTTTCTTT.